A selection of T cell receptor beta chains follows, all from one sample in a study of blood T cell repertoires in COVID-19. Some clones are missing from TCRdb's copy, which holds only in-frame ones; the method was immunoSEQ multiplex PCR. The sample yields 200,000 to 300,000 clones, about four fifths seen once. Sequenced material: peripheral blood. Source of these receptors: a man aged 25 to 40 who had recovered from COVID-19. Both conserved end residues are part of each CDR3. D genes are given only for firm matches. Size is stated for part of the rows, as once, few or many counts, or as a class when the clone is expanded.

length	D	size	V	J	DNA	CDR3
16	TRBD1	once	TRBV6-1	TRBJ1-4	TGTGCCAGCAGTGAACAGGGGGACGTCCGCCATGAAAAACTGTTTTTT	CASSEQGDVRHEKLFF
13	TRBD1	few	TRBV19	TRBJ2-3	TGTGCCAGCCGGGACAGGGTGACAGATACGCAGTATTTT	CASRDRVTDTQYF
14	-	many	TRBV19	TRBJ1-1	TGTGCCAGTAGTATAGACAGGGTCTACACTGAAGCTTTCTTT	CASSIDRVYTEAFF
15	TRBD2	-	TRBV10-3	TRBJ2-5	TGTGCCATCAGGATAGCGGGGGGGCACGAAGAGACCCAGTACTTC	CAIRIAGGHEETQYF
13	-	-	TRBV12-3/TRBV12-4	TRBJ2-5	TGTGCCAGCAGTGCCACAGGGCGTGAGACCCAGTACTTC	CASSATGRETQYF
15	-	-	TRBV3-1/TRBV3-2	TRBJ1-5	TGTGCCAGCAGCCAAGGGACAGAGTTCAATCAGCCCCAGCATTTT	CASSQGTEFNQPQHF
23	-	-	TRBV3-1/TRBV3-2	TRBJ2-4	TGTGCCAGCAGCCAAGCGCCTAGCGCCCCAAGGGAGGGGGGTAGTTTGGCCAAAAACATTCAGTACTTC	CASSQAPSAPREGGSLAKNIQYF
16	-	once	TRBV6-1	TRBJ2-3	TGTGCCAGCAGTGAATACGGGTCGACTAGCACAGATACGCAGTATTTT	CASSEYGSTSTDTQYF
13	-	-	TRBV6-6	TRBJ1-2	TGTGCCAGCAGAGTCCGGGTTGCCTATGGCTACACCTTC	CASRVRVAYGYTF
16	-	-	TRBV2	TRBJ1-2	TGTGCCAGCAGTGAAATGCTTGGCTCCGCCGACTATGGCTACACCTTC	CASSEMLGSADYGYTF
15	-	-	TRBV6-5	TRBJ2-7	TGTGCCAGCATCTCCTGGGCGGGGGCTTCCTACGAGCAGTACTTC	CASISWAGASYEQYF
12	-	-	TRBV29-1	TRBJ2-6	TGCAGCGCCCACTCTGGGGCCAACGTCCTGACTTTC	CSAHSGANVLTF
12	-	-	TRBV12-5	TRBJ1-1	TGTGCTAGTGGTTTGGATGGACACCCCAGATCCTTT	CASGLDGHPRSF
16	TRBD2	-	TRBV7-8	TRBJ2-3	TGTGCCAGCAGACTTATGCGGGGGGGCAGGGCAGATACGCAGTATTTT	CASRLMRGGRADTQYF
14	-	-	TRBV6-1	TRBJ1-1	TGTGCCAGCAGTGATCGGGGTTATTCCAATGGAGCTTTCTTT	CASSDRGYSNGAFF
14	-	-	TRBV19	TRBJ1-5	TGTGCCAGTAGTATAGAGGGGCCCCATCAGCCCCAGCATTTT	CASSIEGPHQPQHF
13	-	-	TRBV6-5	TRBJ1-1	TGTGCCAGTAGTCAGGGGTTGAACACTGAAGCTTTCTTT	CASSQGLNTEAFF
15	-	-	TRBV19	TRBJ1-1	TGTGCCAGTAGTAATCGTCCGGGGATGAACACTGAAGCTTTCTTT	CASSNRPGMNTEAFF
15	TRBD1	-	TRBV9	TRBJ2-1	TGTGCCAGCACCCCGGACAGGGAGTCCTACAATGAGCAGTTCTTC	CASTPDRESYNEQFF
15	-	-	TRBV2	TRBJ2-3	TGTGCCAGCAGTGAAAGGACTAGGGGGAAAGATACGCAGTATTTT	CASSERTRGKDTQYF
19	TRBD1	-	TRBV7-8	TRBJ1-1	TGTGCCAGCAGCTTAGCTTTATCCGGGACAGGGGGAAGAATCACTGAAGCTTTCTTT	CASSLALSGTGGRITEAFF
13	-	-	TRBV2	TRBJ1-6	TGTGCCAGCAGCAGGGGTGAGAATTCACCCCTCCACTTT	CASSRGENSPLHF